Listed below are T cell receptor beta chains from one sample, sequenced in a study of blood T cell repertoires in COVID-19. The protocol was immunoSEQ multiplex PCR, while the TCRdb copy is restricted to in-frame clones and leaves out a portion. The sample holds about 310,000 clones; approximately 90% are singletons and the top ten take approximately 9.4%. Sample: PBMCs or T cells enriched from blood (not recorded which). Receptor source: a woman aged 40-49 years who had recovered from COVID-19. The conserved cysteine and the conserved F or W are not part of the CDR3 here. D genes are given only for firm matches.

v_gene: TRBV3-1/TRBV3-2
d_gene: TRBD2
j_gene: TRBJ2-3
CDR3aa: ASSQISGRGGTDTQY

v_gene: TRBV7-3
d_gene: NA
j_gene: TRBJ1-2
CDR3aa: ASSLNGGDGYT

v_gene: TRBV5-4
d_gene: NA
j_gene: TRBJ2-6
CDR3aa: ASSAGVRLLSGANVLT

v_gene: TRBV18
d_gene: TRBD1
j_gene: TRBJ1-4
CDR3aa: ASSPTGGAGEKLF

v_gene: TRBV6-2/TRBV6-3
d_gene: NA
j_gene: TRBJ2-7
CDR3aa: ASSSVPVSTYEQY

v_gene: TRBV9
d_gene: TRBD2
j_gene: TRBJ2-1
CDR3aa: ASSGAAGGYNEQF

v_gene: TRBV4-2
d_gene: TRBD1
j_gene: TRBJ1-2
CDR3aa: ASSQEWDSYYGYT

v_gene: TRBV9
d_gene: TRBD1
j_gene: TRBJ2-7
CDR3aa: ASSRRTGRSYEQY

v_gene: TRBV28
d_gene: NA
j_gene: TRBJ1-4
CDR3aa: ASSFRQILNEKLF

v_gene: TRBV2
d_gene: NA
j_gene: TRBJ2-3
CDR3aa: ASTQTLAPLSDTQY

v_gene: TRBV6-5
d_gene: NA
j_gene: TRBJ1-5
CDR3aa: ASSRADRQPQH

v_gene: TRBV28
d_gene: TRBD1
j_gene: TRBJ1-4
CDR3aa: ASSYLTGSEGEKLF

v_gene: TRBV7-8
d_gene: NA
j_gene: TRBJ1-5
CDR3aa: ASSHWAGRNQPQH

v_gene: TRBV7-9
d_gene: NA
j_gene: TRBJ2-7
CDR3aa: ASSLAQTVYEQY

v_gene: TRBV7-2
d_gene: TRBD2
j_gene: TRBJ2-1
CDR3aa: ASRYSSGGRAQDEQF

v_gene: TRBV5-6
d_gene: TRBD1
j_gene: TRBJ1-4
CDR3aa: ASSWSTGTGSEKLF

v_gene: TRBV4-1
d_gene: TRBD2
j_gene: TRBJ2-1
CDR3aa: ASSQGRGGARNEQF

v_gene: TRBV7-8
d_gene: TRBD2
j_gene: TRBJ2-1
CDR3aa: ASSSLSGQADNEQF